The next 18 T cell receptor beta chains were all read from a single sample in a study of blood T cell repertoires in COVID-19. The repertoire was sequenced with immunoSEQ multiplex PCR; TCRdb's copy has only in-frame clones and lacks some. The table has 80,000 to 100,000 clones, 85% to 90% seen once. Sequences were obtained from peripheral blood. These receptors all stem from a human donor with active COVID-19. The donor label of this sample is uncertain.

The gene calls are TRBV3-1 (or the pseudogene TRBV3-2) and TRBJ2-1; a possible D gene is TRBD2 (6 bases). Germline CDR1 LGHDT, CDR2 YNNKEL (reference sequence). Trimming took 0 bases from V and 5 from J, leaving 11 bases between them. The CDR3 extends over 15 amino acids. CDR3 DNA: TGTGCCAGCAGCCAAGACGGGGGTAAAGACAATGAGCAGTTCTTC. As protein: CASSQDGGKDNEQFF.

This sequence joins TRBV4-3 and TRBJ2-5, with TRBD1 matching over 9 bases. The germline V gene has CDR1 LGHNA and CDR2 YSLEER. The CDR3 length is 15 residues. Unmatched junction bases numbered 5, after V lost 1 base and J lost 5 bases. In DNA, the CDR3 is TGCGCCAGCAGCCAAGGGGGACAGGGCTTGGAGACCCAGTACTTC. Amino acids: CASSQGGQGLETQYF.

CDR3 sequence: CASSPRLGAGMNTEAFF. In DNA form, the CDR3 reads TGTGCCAGCAGCCCCCGTCTTGGTGCAGGCATGAACACTGAAGCTTTCTTT. The genes are TRBV7-8 and TRBJ1-1, with D hard to call. Germline V gene lookup returns CDR1 SGHVS and CDR2 FQNEAQ. The V end was cut by 5 bases, the J end by 0 bases, with 19 bases between. This CDR3 has 17 amino acids.

The chain combines TRBV11-2 with TRBJ2-7; D is perhaps TRBD2 (5 bases). The V and J ends lost 5 bases and 4 bases respectively, with 21 bases between them. The CDR3 covers 16 residues. Germline-derived CDR1 and CDR2 are SGHAT and FQNNGV. In nucleotides, the CDR3 is TGTGCCAGCAGCCTAGCCTCCGGAGACGGCGGATACGAGCAGTACTTC. Amino acids: CASSLASGDGGYEQYF.

V and J are TRBV11-3 and TRBJ1-1, with 8 positions matching TRBD1. From germline, CDR1 is SGHNT and CDR2 YENEEA. V lost 2 bases, J lost 3 bases, and 17 bases stayed unmatched. CDR3 length: 19 amino acids. The DNA of the CDR3 is TGTGCCAGCAGCTTACTCCTGTGGACAGGGTCAACGTGGGACACTGAAGCTTTCTTT. It specifies CASSLLLWTGSTWDTEAFF.

CDR3 nucleotide sequence: TGTGCCAGCAGCCCGGGACAGGGAAGTGAAAAACTGTTTTTT. This gives the protein CASSPGQGSEKLFF. The chain joins TRBV9 to TRBJ1-4; 9 bases are a match to TRBD1. After removal of 4 bases from V and 7 bases from J, the junction contained 5 bases not matched to a gene. The CDR3 has 14 residues. Germline V lookup: CDR1 SGDLS, CDR2 YYNGEE. The full variable domain, completed using reference TRBV9 and TRBJ1-4, is DSGVTQTPKHLITATGQRVTLRCSPRSGDLSVYWYQQSLDQGLQFLIQYYNGEERAKGNILERFSAQQFPDLHSELNLSSLELGDSALYFCASSPGQGSEKLFFGSGTQLSVL.

This chain links TRBV7-2 with TRBJ2-5; D remains unclear. V was clipped by 2 bases and J by 4 bases, with 17 bases between them. Germline V lookup: CDR1 SGHTA, CDR2 FQGNSA. This CDR3 spans 16 amino acids. The CDR3 sequence: CASSLRWSGDGETQYF. In DNA form, the CDR3 reads TGTGCCAGCAGCTTAAGATGGTCAGGCGATGGAGAGACCCAGTACTTC.

V and J are TRBV6-5 and TRBJ1-2; D perhaps matches TRBD1 (6 bases). Trimming pared 2 bases from V and 4 bases from J, leaving 14 bases between. CDR1 is MNHEY, CDR2 SVGAGI, per germline. The CDR3 has 15 amino acids. The CDR3 region has the DNA TGTGCCAGCAGTTACGGGCGGGGGGCCACCTATGGCTACACCTTC. This codes for CASSYGRGATYGYTF.

The genes are TRBV5-8 and TRBJ2-7, with TRBD1 matching over 10 bases. V lost 4 bases to trimming and J lost 6 bases; unmatched junction nucleotides: 13. The CDR3 length is 16 residues. Germline V gene data show CDR1 as SGHTS and CDR2 as YDEGEE. The CDR3 DNA reads TGTGCCAGCAGCCGGGACAGGGGAAAAGCTCCCCCCGAGCAGTACTTC. This gives the protein CASSRDRGKAPPEQYF. The full variable domain, completed using reference TRBV5-8 and TRBJ2-7, is EAGVTQSPTHLIKTRGQQATLRCSPISGHTSVYWYQQALGLGLQFLLWYDEGEERNRGNFPPRFSGRQFPNYSSELNVNALELEDSALYLCASSRDRGKAPPEQYFGPGTRLTVT.

The chain combines TRBV18 with TRBJ1-6; 9 nucleotides align to TRBD1. The CDR3 loop spans 15 amino acids. J was trimmed by 6 bases and V by 4 bases; bases with no gene match: 4. CDR1 and CDR2 from the germline V gene are KGHSH and LQKENI. CDR3 DNA: TGTGCCAGCTCACTACAGGGGGCGGGTAATTCACCCCTCCACTTT. It yields the protein CASSLQGAGNSPLHF. The whole variable domain, remainder taken from reference TRBV18 and TRBJ1-6, is NAGVMQNPRHLVRRRGQEARLRCSPMKGHSHVYWYRQLPEEGLKFMVYLQKENIIDESGMPKERFSAEFPKEGPSILRIQQVVRGDSAAYFCASSLQGAGNSPLHFGNGTRLTVT.

The V call is TRBV6-5, the J call TRBJ2-3; TRBD1 is a possible D gene (6 bases). The V gene's germline CDR1 is MNHEY and CDR2 SVGAGI. The CDR3 spans 14 residues. Trimming pared 6 bases from V and 2 bases from J, leaving 12 bases between. CDR3 amino acids: CASRLGQYTDTQYF. CDR3 nucleotides: TGTGCCAGCAGACTAGGACAGTACACAGATACGCAGTATTTT.

The J gene is TRBJ1-5, the V gene TRBV6-1; D ambiguous. This CDR3 has 12 amino acids. V lost 1 base, J lost 11 bases, and 9 bases lay in between. Looked up from germline, CDR1 is MNHNS and CDR2 is SASEGT. The CDR3 DNA sequence: TGTGCCAGCAGTGAAGGAAGAGCGGCCCAGCATTTT. This gives the protein CASSEGRAAQHF.

V gene TRBV5-4 combines with J gene TRBJ2-5, with D tentatively TRBD1 (7 bases). Germline loops: CDR1 SGHNT, CDR2 YYREEE (reference sequence). CDR3 length equals 16 residues. The V end lost 4 bases, the J end lost 5 bases, and 21 bases lay between the germline ends. DNA of the CDR3: TGTGCCAGCAGCCGAGGGGTATTGGCAGGGGGGGAGACCCAGTACTTC. As protein: CASSRGVLAGGETQYF.

The chain joins TRBV4-1 to TRBJ2-1; 10 bases agree with TRBD2. There are 18 residues in the CDR3. Germline trimming cut 1 base from V and 0 bases from J; bases unmatched to any gene: 6. The germline gives CDR1 MGHRA, CDR2 YSYEKL. CDR3 sequence reads: CASSQGSGGPSSYNEQFF. CDR3 bases: TGCGCCAGCAGCCAAGGTAGCGGGGGGCCGAGCTCCTACAATGAGCAGTTCTTC.

This clone was picked up a small number of times. The V and J genes are TRBV18 and TRBJ2-7, with 11 bases lining up with TRBD1. The trim removed 4 bases at V and 0 bases at J, leaving 2 bases unmatched. Germline CDR1 and CDR2: KGHSH and LQKENI. The CDR3 runs to 15 residues. The CDR3 coding sequence is TGTGCCAGCTCACGAGGGACAGGGGGCTCCTACGAGCAGTACTTC. It yields the protein CASSRGTGGSYEQYF.

V gene TRBV27 combines with J gene TRBJ1-5, with D uncertain. The CDR3 sequence is 12 residues long. CDR1 MNHEY and CDR2 SMNVEV come from the germline V gene (reference sequence). Deletions cut 4 bases from V and 3 bases from J, with 4 bases between. The CDR3 sequence is CASSSVNQPQHF. The DNA of the CDR3 is TGTGCCAGCAGTTCCGTCAATCAGCCCCAGCATTTT.

This chain joins TRBV19 and TRBJ1-1, with 9 bases aligning to TRBD1. The CDR3 loop spans 15 amino acids. V trimming: 6 bases; J trimming: 4 bases; junction bases outside the gene matches: 9. Germline CDR1 reads LNHDA; CDR2 reads SQIVND (reference sequence). The CDR3 DNA reads TGTGCCAGTAGCGGTTCCGGGACAGGGTCCACTGAAGCTTTCTTT. Its translation: CASSGSGTGSTEAFF.

This chain connects TRBV9 to TRBJ1-4; TRBD1 agrees at 9 bases. The V gene end was trimmed by 0 bases and the J gene end by 2 bases; junction bases not matched to a gene: 2. CDR1 and CDR2 from the germline V gene are SGDLS and YYNGEE. CDR3 length: 16 residues. The CDR3 loop reads CASSVGGTGTNEKLFF. The CDR3 region has the DNA TGTGCCAGCAGCGTAGGAGGGACAGGGACTAATGAAAAACTGTTTTTT.